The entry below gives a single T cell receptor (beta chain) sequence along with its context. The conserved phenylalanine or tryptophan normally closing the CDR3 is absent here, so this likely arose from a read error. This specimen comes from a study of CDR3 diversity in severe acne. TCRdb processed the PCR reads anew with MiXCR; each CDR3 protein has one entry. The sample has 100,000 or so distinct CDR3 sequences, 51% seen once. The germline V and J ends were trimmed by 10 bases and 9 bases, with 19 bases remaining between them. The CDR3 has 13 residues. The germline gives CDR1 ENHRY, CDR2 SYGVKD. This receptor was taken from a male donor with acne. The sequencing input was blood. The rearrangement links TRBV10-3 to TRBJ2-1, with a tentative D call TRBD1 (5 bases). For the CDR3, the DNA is TGTGCCACCCCCAGCCTGACAGCGACTGAGCAGTTCTCC. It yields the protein CATPSLTATEQFS.